This entry features one T cell receptor beta chain sequence. This sample stems from a study of control samples from healthy donors and cancer patients. Produced via immunoSEQ multiplex PCR; TCRdb's table is partial and in-frame only. The sample shows some 170,000 clones, around 94% of them seen only once. The material sequenced was PBMCs. The receptor's source is a man in his fifties or sixties with colorectal cancer.

The CDR3 protein is CASSSTGLAQETQYF. The DNA for the CDR3 is TGTGCCAGCAGCTCGACTGGACTAGCACAAGAGACCCAGTACTTC. V usage is TRBV6-2 or TRBV6-3 and J usage is TRBJ2-5; 8 nucleotides agree with TRBD2. The V and J ends lost 6 bases and 2 bases, in that order; junction bases with no gene match: 8. The CDR3 sequence is 15 residues long. In germline, CDR1 is MNHEY, CDR2 SVGEGT.